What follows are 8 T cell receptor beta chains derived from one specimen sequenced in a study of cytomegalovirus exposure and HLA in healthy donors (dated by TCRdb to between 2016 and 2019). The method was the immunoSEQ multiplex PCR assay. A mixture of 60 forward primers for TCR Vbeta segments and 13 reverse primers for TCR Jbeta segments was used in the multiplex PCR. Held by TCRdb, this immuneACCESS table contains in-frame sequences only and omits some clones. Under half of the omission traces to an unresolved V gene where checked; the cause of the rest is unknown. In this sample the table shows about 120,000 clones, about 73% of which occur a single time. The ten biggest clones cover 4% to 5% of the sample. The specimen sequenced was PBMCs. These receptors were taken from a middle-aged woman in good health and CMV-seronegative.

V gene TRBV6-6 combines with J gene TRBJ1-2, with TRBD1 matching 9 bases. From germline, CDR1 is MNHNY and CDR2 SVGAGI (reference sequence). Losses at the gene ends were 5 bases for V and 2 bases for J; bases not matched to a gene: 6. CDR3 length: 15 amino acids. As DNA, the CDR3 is TGTGCCAGCAGTCCCCATGACAGGGGGAACTATGGCTACACCTTC. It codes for CASSPHDRGNYGYTF.

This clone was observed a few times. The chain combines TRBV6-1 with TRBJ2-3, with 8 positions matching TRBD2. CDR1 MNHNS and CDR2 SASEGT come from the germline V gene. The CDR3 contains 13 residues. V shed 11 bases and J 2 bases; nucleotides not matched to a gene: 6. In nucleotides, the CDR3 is TGTGCCTCTAAGCGGGGGTTCACAGATACGCAGTATTTT. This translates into CASKRGFTDTQYF.

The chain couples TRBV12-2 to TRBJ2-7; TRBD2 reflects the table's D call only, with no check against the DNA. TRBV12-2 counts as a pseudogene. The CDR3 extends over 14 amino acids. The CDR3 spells CASRGLPSIHEQYF. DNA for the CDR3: TGTGCAAGTCGCGGACTGCCCTCCATCCACGAGCAGTACTTC.

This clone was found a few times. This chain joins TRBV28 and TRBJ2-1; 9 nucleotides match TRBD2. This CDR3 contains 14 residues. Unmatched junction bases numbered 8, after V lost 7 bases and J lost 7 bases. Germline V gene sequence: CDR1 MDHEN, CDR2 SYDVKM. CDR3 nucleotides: TGTGCCAGCATCGAGGGCGGGAGGGCAAATGAGCAGTTCTTC. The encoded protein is CASIEGGRANEQFF.

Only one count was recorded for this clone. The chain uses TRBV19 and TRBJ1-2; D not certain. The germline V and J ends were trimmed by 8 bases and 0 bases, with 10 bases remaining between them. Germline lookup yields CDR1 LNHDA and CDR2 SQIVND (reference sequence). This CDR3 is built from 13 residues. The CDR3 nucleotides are TGTGCCAGTTGGACCGGGACTAACTATGGCTACACCTTC. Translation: CASWTGTNYGYTF.

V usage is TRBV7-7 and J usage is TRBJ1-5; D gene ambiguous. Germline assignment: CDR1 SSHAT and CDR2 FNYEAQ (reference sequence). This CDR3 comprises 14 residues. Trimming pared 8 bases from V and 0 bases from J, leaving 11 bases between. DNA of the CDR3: TGTGCCAGCCTTGACACCTTTAGCAATCAGCCCCAGCATTTT. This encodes CASLDTFSNQPQHF.

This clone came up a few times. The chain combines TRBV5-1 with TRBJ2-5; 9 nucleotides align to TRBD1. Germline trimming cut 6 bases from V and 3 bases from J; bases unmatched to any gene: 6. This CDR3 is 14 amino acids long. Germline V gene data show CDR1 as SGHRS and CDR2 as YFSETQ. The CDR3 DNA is TGCGCCAGCAATACAGGGGGCGCAGAAGAGACCCAGTACTTC. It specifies CASNTGGAEETQYF.

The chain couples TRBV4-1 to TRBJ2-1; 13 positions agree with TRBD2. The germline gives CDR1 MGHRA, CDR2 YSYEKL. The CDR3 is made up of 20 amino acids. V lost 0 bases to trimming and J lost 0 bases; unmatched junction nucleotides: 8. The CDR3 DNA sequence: TGCGCCAGCAGCCAAGACCTAATAGGACTAGCGGGGGTCTCCTACAATGAGCAGTTCTTC. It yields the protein CASSQDLIGLAGVSYNEQFF.